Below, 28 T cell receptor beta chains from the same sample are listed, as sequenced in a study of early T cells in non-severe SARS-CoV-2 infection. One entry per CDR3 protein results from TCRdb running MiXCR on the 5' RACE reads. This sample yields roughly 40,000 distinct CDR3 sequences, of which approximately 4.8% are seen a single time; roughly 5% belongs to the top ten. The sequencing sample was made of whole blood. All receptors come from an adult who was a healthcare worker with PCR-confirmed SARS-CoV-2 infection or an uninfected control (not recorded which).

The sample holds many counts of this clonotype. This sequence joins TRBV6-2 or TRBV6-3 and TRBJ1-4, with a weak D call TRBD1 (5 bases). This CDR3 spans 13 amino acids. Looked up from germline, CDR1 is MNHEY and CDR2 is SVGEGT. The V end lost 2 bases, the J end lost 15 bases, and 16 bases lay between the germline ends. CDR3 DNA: TGTGCCAGCAGTTACGCCGGGACTGTCGTTTTGTTTTTT. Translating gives CASSYAGTVVLFF.

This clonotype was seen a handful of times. CDR3 in DNA: TGTGCCACCAGCAGAGATCATGGGGGACTAGGCACTGAAGCTTTCTTT. Protein sequence: CATSRDHGGLGTEAFF. V and J are TRBV15 and TRBJ1-1; tentative D call: TRBD1 (5 bases). Germline-derived CDR1 and CDR2 are LNHNV and YYDKDF (reference sequence). The CDR3 length is 16 residues. Trimming shortened V by 0 bases and J by 4 bases, and 15 bases separated the two germline ends.

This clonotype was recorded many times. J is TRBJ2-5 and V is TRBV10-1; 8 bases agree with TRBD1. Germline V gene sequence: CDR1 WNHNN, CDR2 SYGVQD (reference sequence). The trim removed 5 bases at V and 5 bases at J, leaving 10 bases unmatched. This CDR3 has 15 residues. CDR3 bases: TGCGCCAGCAGTCCCGGGACAGGCCGGGGGGAGACCCAGTACTTC. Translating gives CASSPGTGRGETQYF.

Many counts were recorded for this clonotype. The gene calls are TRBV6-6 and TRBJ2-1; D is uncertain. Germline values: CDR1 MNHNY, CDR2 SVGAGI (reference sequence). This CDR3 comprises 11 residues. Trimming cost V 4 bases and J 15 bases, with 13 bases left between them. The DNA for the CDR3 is TGTGCCAGCAGTTTAGGCGGAATGGGGTTCTTC. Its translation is CASSLGGMGFF.

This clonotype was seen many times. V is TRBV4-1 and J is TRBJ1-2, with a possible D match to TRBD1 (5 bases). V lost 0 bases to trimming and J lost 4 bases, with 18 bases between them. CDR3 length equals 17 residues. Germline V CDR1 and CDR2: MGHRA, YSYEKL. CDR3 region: CASSQDLRVGGIYGYTF. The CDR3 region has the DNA TGCGCCAGCAGCCAAGACTTGAGGGTTGGGGGGATCTATGGCTACACCTTC.

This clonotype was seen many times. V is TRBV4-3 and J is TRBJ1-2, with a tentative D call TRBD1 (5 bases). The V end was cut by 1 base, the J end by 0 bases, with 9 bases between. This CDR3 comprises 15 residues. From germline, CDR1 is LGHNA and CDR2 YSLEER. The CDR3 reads CASSQVWGANYGYTF. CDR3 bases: TGCGCCAGCAGCCAAGTGTGGGGGGCTAACTATGGCTACACCTTC.

The CDR3 coding sequence is TGCGCCAGCAGTGAGGGGCCTAACAATGAGCAGTTCTTC. As protein: CASSEGPNNEQFF. This chain links TRBV10-1 with TRBJ2-1; D is unclear. V was shortened by 2 bases and J by 5 bases, with 7 bases between the two germline ends. The germline gives CDR1 WNHNN, CDR2 SYGVQD (reference sequence). This CDR3 has 13 amino acids.

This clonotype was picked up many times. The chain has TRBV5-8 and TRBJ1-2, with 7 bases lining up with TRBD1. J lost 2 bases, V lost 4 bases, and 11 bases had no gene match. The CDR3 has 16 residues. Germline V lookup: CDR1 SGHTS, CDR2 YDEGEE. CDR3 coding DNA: TGTGCCAGCAGCCCGGGATCGGGACAGAACAACTATGGCTACACCTTC. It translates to CASSPGSGQNNYGYTF.

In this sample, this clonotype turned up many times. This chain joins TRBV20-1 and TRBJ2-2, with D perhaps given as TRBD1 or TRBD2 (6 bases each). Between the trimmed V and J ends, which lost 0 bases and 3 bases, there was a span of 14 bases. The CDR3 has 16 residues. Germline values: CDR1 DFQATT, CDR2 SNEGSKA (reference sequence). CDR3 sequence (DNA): TGCAGTGCTAGAGATTTTGGGGGGCTTGACACCGGGGAGCTGTTTTTT. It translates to CSARDFGGLDTGELFF.

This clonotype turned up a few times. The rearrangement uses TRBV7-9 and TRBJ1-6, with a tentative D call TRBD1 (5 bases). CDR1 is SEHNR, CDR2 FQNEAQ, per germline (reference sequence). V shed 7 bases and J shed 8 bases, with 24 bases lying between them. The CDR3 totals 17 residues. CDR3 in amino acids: CASTPRLVPGSYSPLHF. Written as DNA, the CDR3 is TGTGCCAGCACCCCCCGGTTGGTCCCAGGGAGTTATTCACCCCTCCACTTT.

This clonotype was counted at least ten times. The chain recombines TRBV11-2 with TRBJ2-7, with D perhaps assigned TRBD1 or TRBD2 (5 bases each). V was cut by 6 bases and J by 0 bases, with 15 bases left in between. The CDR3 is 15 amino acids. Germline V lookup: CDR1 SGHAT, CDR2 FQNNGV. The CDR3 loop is CASRPGSGTSYEQYF. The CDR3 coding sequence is TGTGCCAGCAGACCTGGGTCTGGGACCTCCTACGAGCAGTACTTC.

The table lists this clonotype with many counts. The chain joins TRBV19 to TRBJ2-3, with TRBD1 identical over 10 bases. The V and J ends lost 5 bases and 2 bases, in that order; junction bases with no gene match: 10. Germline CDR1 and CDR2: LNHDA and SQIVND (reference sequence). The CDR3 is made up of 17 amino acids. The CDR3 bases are TGTGCCAGTAGTTCCTTTCTTGGGACAGGGGACACAGATACGCAGTATTTT. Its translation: CASSSFLGTGDTDTQYF. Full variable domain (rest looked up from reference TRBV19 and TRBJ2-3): DGGITQSPKYLFRKEGQNVTLSCEQNLNHDAMYWYRQDPGQGLRLIYYSQIVNDFQKGDIAEGYSVSREKKESFPLTVTSAQKNPTAFYLCASSSFLGTGDTDTQYFGPGTRLTVL.

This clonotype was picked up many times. Written as DNA, the CDR3 is TGTGCCAGCAGCTCTACAGGGGGCTCTACTGAAGCTTTCTTT. Its translation: CASSSTGGSTEAFF. J is TRBJ1-1 and V is TRBV12-3 or TRBV12-4, with 9 bases that match TRBD1. The length of the CDR3 is 14 residues. V trimming: 6 bases; J trimming: 5 bases; junction bases outside the gene matches: 7.

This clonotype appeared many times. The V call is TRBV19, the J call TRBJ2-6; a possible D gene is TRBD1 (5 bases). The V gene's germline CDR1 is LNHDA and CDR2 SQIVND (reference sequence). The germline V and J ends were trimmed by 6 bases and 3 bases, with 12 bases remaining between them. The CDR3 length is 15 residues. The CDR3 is CASRRQFFGANVLTF. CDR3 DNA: TGTGCCAGTAGACGACAGTTCTTTGGGGCCAACGTCCTGACTTTC. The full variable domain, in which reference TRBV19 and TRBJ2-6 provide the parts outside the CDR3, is DGGITQSPKYLFRKEGQNVTLSCEQNLNHDAMYWYRQDPGQGLRLIYYSQIVNDFQKGDIAEGYSVSREKKESFPLTVTSAQKNPTAFYLCASRRQFFGANVLTFGAGSRLTVL.

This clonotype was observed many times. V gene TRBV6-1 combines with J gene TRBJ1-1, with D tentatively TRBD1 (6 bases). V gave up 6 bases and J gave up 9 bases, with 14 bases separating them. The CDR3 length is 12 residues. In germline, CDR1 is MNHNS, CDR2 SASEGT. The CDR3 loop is CASRPDRPKAFF. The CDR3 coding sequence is TGTGCCAGCAGACCCGACAGGCCAAAAGCTTTCTTT.

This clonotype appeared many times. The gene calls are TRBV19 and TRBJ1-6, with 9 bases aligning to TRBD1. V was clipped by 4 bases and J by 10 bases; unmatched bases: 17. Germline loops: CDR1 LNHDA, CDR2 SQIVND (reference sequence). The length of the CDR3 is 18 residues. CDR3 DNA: TGTGCCAGTAGTAGGACAGGGGCTTCCATGGCCCCAGGATCACCCCTCCACTTT. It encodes CASSRTGASMAPGSPLHF.

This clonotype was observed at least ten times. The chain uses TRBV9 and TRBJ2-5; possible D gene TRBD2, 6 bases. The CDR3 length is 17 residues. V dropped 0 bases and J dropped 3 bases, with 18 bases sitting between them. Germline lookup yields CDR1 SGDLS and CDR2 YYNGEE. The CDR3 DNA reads TGTGCCAGCAGCGTAGGGATAGGACACGGGGAGGAAGAGACCCAGTACTTC. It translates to CASSVGIGHGEEETQYF.

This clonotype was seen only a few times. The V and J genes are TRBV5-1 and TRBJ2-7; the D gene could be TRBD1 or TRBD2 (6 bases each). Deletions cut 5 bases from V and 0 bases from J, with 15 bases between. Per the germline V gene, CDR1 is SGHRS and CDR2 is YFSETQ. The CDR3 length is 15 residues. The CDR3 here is CASRWGAALSYEQYF. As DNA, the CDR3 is TGCGCCAGCAGATGGGGGGCGGCCCTCTCCTACGAGCAGTACTTC.

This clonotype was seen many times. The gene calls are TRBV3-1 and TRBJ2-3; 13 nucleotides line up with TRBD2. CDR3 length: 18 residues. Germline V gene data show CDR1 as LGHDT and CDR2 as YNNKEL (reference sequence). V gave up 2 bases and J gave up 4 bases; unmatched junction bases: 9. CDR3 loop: CASSQSRTSGGGADTQYF. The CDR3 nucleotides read TGTGCCAGCAGCCAATCCCGGACTAGCGGGGGTGGCGCAGATACGCAGTATTTT.

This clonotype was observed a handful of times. The CDR3 DNA follows: TGTGCCAGCAGCCGAACGGGAGCCGCAGATACGCAGTATTTT. Its protein is CASSRTGAADTQYF. This sequence joins TRBV7-2 and TRBJ2-3; D may be TRBD2 (6 bases). The CDR3 extends over 14 amino acids. Germline V gene data show CDR1 as SGHTA and CDR2 as FQGNSA. Trimming shortened V by 5 bases and J by 4 bases, and 13 bases separated the two germline ends. Complete variable domain (other parts from reference TRBV7-2 and TRBJ2-3): GAGVSQSPSNKVTEKGKDVELRCDPISGHTALYWYRQSLGQGLEFLIYFQGNSAPDKSGLPSDRFSAERTGGSVSTLTIQRTQQEDSAVYLCASSRTGAADTQYFGPGTRLTVL.

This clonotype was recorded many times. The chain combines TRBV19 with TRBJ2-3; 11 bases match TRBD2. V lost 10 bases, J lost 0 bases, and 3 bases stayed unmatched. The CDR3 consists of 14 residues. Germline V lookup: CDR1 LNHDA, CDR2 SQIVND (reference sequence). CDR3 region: CATRTSGSTDTQYF. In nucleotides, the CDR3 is TGTGCCACCAGGACTAGCGGGAGCACAGATACGCAGTATTTT.

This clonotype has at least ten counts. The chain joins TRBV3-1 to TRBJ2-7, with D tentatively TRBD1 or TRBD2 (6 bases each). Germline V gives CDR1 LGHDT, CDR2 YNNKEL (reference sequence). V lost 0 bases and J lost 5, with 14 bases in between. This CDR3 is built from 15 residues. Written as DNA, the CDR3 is TGTGCCAGCAGCCAAGATCCCGGGGGCCCGGACGAGCAGTACTTC. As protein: CASSQDPGGPDEQYF.

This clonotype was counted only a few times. The CDR3 region is CASSKGNTEAFF. The CDR3 region has the DNA TGTGCCAGCAGTAAGGGGAACACTGAAGCTTTCTTT. The J gene is TRBJ1-1, the V gene TRBV2, with D uncertain. The CDR3 length is 12 residues. Per the germline V gene, CDR1 is SNHLY and CDR2 is FYNNEI. Trimming took off 5 bases at V and 1 base at J, with 5 bases between the two ends.

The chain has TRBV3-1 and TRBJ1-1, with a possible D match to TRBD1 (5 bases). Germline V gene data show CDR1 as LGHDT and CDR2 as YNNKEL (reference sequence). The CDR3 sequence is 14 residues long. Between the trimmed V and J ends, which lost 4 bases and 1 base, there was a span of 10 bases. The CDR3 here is CASSLNDRNTEAFF. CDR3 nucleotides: TGTGCCAGCAGCCTAAATGACAGGAACACTGAAGCTTTCTTT.

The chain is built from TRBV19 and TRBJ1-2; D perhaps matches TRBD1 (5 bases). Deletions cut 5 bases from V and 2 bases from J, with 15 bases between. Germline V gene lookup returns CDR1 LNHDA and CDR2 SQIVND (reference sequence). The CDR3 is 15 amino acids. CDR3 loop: CASSSRAGPNYGYTF. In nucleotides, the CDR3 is TGTGCCAGTAGTTCTCGAGCAGGGCCAAACTATGGCTACACCTTC. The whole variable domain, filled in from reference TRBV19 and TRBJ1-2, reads DGGITQSPKYLFRKEGQNVTLSCEQNLNHDAMYWYRQDPGQGLRLIYYSQIVNDFQKGDIAEGYSVSREKKESFPLTVTSAQKNPTAFYLCASSSRAGPNYGYTFGSGTRLTVV.

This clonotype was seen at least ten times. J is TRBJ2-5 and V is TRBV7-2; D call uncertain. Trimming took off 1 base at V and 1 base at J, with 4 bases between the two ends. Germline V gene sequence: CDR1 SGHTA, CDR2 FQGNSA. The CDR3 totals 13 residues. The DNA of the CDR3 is TGTGCCAGCAGCTTAGGGATCCAAGAGACCCAGTACTTC. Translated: CASSLGIQETQYF.

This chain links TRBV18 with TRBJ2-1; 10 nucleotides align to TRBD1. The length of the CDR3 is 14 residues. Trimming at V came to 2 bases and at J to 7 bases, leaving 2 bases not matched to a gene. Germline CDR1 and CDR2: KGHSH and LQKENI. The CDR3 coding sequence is TGTGCCAGCTCACCAGGGACAGGGGATAATGAGCAGTTCTTC. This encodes CASSPGTGDNEQFF.

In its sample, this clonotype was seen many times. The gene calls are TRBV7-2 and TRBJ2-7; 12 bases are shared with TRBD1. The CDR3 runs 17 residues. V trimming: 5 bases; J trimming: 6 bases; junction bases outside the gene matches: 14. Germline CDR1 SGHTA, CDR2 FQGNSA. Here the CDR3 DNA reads TGTGCCAGCAGCAAAACTGCCCGGGACAGGGGGCCAAGCGAGCAGTACTTC. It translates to CASSKTARDRGPSEQYF.